This T cell receptor beta chain was sequenced during a study of blood T cell repertoires in COVID-19. Looking at the study overall: Nucleic acid was either cDNA or gDNA, and it came from T cells, B-cell-depleted T cells, or PBMCs.

V lost 4 bases, J lost 0 bases, and 11 bases stayed unmatched. The length of the CDR3 is 18 residues. In germline, CDR1 is MGHRA, CDR2 YSYEKL. Authors' analysis steps: Reference gene primers were amplified, and this amplification served to estimate nucleated cell counts. TCRdb's table, derived via immunoSEQ multiplex PCR, lists solely in-frame clones and lacks some. V and J calls plus clone size are reproduced from that table; the DNA served to infer D and trimming. The data show some 240,000 clones, about nine tenths seen once. This TCR derives from a man between 60 and 75 years old who had recovered from COVID-19. This chain links TRBV4-1 with TRBJ2-3; 9 bases are a match to TRBD2. Sequenced input: peripheral blood. The CDR3 reads CASSPYGTSRSSTDTQYF. CDR3 nucleotides: TGCGCCAGCAGCCCGTACGGGACTAGCAGATCTAGCACAGATACGCAGTATTTT.